This T cell receptor beta chain was documented in a study of shared clonotypes between healthy human individuals. Whole-study context: Each donor's CD8 memory used one plate, CD8 naive two, each CD4 subset three. Points from the study as a whole: Sharing across four donors was highest in naive CD4 (about 5%) and lowest in memory CD8 (0.4%).

This CDR3 is built from 13 residues. With V trimmed by 4 bases and J by 5 bases, 3 bases remained unmatched. Looked up from germline, CDR1 is SGHRS and CDR2 is YFSETQ. A word on this clone: Its antigen is not identified. At the DNA level, this CDR3 is encoded by other sequences in the same sample as well.

Method: immunoSEQ multiplex PCR; TCRdb's copy keeps in-frame clones and lacks some. This table has around 1.1 million clones, 60% to 80% appearing once. The gene calls are TRBV5-1 and TRBJ2-5; 9 bases agree with TRBD2. This clonotype originated in a man aged 18 to 29 in good health. Some clones in this sample may be carry-over from other donors' samples. The sequenced sample was memory CD4+ T cells from PBMCs. As for subset: CD45RA-negative fraction. This CDR3 is CASSPAGGETQYF. In nucleotides, the CDR3 is TGCGCCAGCAGCCCGGCGGGGGGGGAGACCCAGTACTTC.